The next 20 T cell receptor beta chains were all read from a single sample in a study of T cell responses to AZD1222 COVID-19 vaccine. TCRdb's copy holds only in-frame clones and misses some; the assay was immunoSEQ multiplex PCR. The sample lists around 120,000 clones, roughly 90% occurring once. The sample was peripheral blood, taken on day 0 of AZD1222 vaccination. These receptors all stem from an adult in good health.

This clone has only one observation. The rearrangement uses TRBV11-2 and TRBJ2-7, with D uncertain. V dropped 3 bases and J dropped 8 bases, with 11 bases sitting between them. Per the germline V gene, CDR1 is SGHAT and CDR2 is FQNNGV. This CDR3 is 12 amino acids long. In DNA form, the CDR3 reads TGTGCCAGCAGCTTCTCCTCAGGTCAGCAGTACTTC. This gives the protein CASSFSSGQQYF.

This clone was counted between two and nine times. J is TRBJ1-5 and V is TRBV7-9; TRBD1 might be the D (5 bases). This CDR3 is 14 amino acids long. V gave up 2 bases and J gave up 4 bases, with 9 bases separating them. Germline V CDR1 and CDR2: SEHNR, FQNEAQ (reference sequence). The CDR3 coding sequence is TGTGCCAGCAGCTTACCGGGGGATAATCAGCCCCAGCATTTT. Protein sequence: CASSLPGDNQPQHF.

This chain joins TRBV19 and TRBJ2-3; TRBD1 is a possible D gene (5 bases). V lost 1 base and J lost 6, with 14 bases in between. CDR1 and CDR2 (germline): LNHDA, SQIVND (reference sequence). This CDR3 is 15 amino acids long. As DNA, the CDR3 is TGTGCCAGTAGTATAGGATTCCAGGGCCGGGATACGCAGTATTTT. Its protein is CASSIGFQGRDTQYF.

A few counts support this clone. The identical CDR3 is also encoded by other nucleotide sequences in the sample. This chain links TRBV3-1 (or the pseudogene TRBV3-2) with TRBJ2-7; the D gene could be TRBD1 or TRBD2 (5 bases each). Germline assignment: CDR1 LGHDT and CDR2 YNNKEL (reference sequence). The CDR3 runs 12 residues. V lost 4 bases and J 6 bases, leaving 10 bases between the germline ends. The CDR3 sequence is CASSRGGGEQYF. DNA of the CDR3: TGTGCCAGCAGCCGCGGTGGGGGCGAGCAGTACTTC.

The chain links TRBV19 to TRBJ1-2; D call uncertain. Germline CDR1 and CDR2: LNHDA and SQIVND (reference sequence). The CDR3 consists of 13 residues. V was clipped by 5 bases and J by 3 bases, with 10 bases between them. The CDR3 loop reads CASSYPDDYGYTF. The CDR3 DNA reads as TGTGCCAGTAGTTACCCGGACGACTATGGCTACACCTTC.

The chain recombines TRBV5-1 with TRBJ1-2, with D possibly TRBD1 on 5 matching bases. Germline V lookup: CDR1 SGHRS, CDR2 YFSETQ. The V end lost 4 bases, the J end lost 2 bases, and 9 bases lay between the germline ends. The CDR3 is 13 residues long. Here the CDR3 DNA reads TGCGCCAGCAGCGGGTGGGACAACTATGGCTACACCTTC. Protein sequence: CASSGWDNYGYTF.

The chain recombines TRBV6-6 with TRBJ2-1; 13 nucleotides match TRBD2. CDR3 length equals 16 residues. V was clipped by 7 bases and J by 7 bases; unmatched bases: 10. Per the germline V gene, CDR1 is MNHNY and CDR2 is SVGAGI (reference sequence). The CDR3 protein is CASTQTGLAGINEQFF. DNA of the CDR3: TGTGCCAGCACCCAAACGGGACTAGCGGGGATTAATGAGCAGTTCTTC.

The chain combines TRBV7-8 with TRBJ1-5; maybe TRBD1 (5 bases). Germline V gene lookup returns CDR1 SGHVS and CDR2 FQNEAQ. V was pared by 7 bases and J by 0 bases, with 13 bases between. This CDR3 has 15 residues. This CDR3 reads CASTSGGPSNQPQHF. CDR3 nucleotide sequence: TGTGCCAGCACCTCGGGGGGTCCTAGCAATCAGCCCCAGCATTTT.

This chain joins TRBV2 and TRBJ2-5; possibly TRBD2 for D (5 bases). V dropped 7 bases and J dropped 4 bases, with 22 bases sitting between them. CDR1 and CDR2 from the germline V gene are SNHLY and FYNNEI. The length of the CDR3 is 16 residues. This CDR3 reads CASTYGGRLRGETQYF. The CDR3 nucleotides read TGTGCCAGCACCTACGGAGGACGACTCAGAGGAGAGACCCAGTACTTC.

This clone was detected once. The J gene is TRBJ2-1, the V gene TRBV5-4; the D gene is possibly TRBD1 (6 bases). This CDR3 has 14 residues. Between the trimmed V and J ends, which lost 1 base and 8 bases, there was a span of 13 bases. Germline V CDR1 and CDR2: SGHNT, YYREEE (reference sequence). The CDR3 protein is CASSLSQGSYEQFF. CDR3 DNA: TGTGCCAGCAGCTTGTCACAGGGTTCTTATGAGCAGTTCTTC.

In this sample, this clone turned up once. The chain couples TRBV7-8 to TRBJ2-7; D is uncertain. V was trimmed by 5 bases and J by 0 bases, leaving 11 bases between them. In germline, CDR1 is SGHVS, CDR2 FQNEAQ. The CDR3 has 14 amino acids. The CDR3 coding sequence is TGTGCCAGCAGCGGCAGGTCCAGCTCCTACGAGCAGTACTTC. The encoded protein is CASSGRSSSYEQYF.

This clone appeared once. This chain links TRBV5-1 with TRBJ1-1, with a weak D call TRBD1 (5 bases). This CDR3 is built from 12 residues. Germline V gives CDR1 SGHRS, CDR2 YFSETQ. Trimming took 5 bases from V and 7 from J, leaving 12 bases between them. CDR3 amino acids: CASRKTADEAFF. Here the CDR3 DNA reads TGCGCCAGCAGAAAGACAGCCGATGAAGCTTTCTTT.

This chain links TRBV6-5 with TRBJ1-2, with a possible D match to TRBD1 (5 bases). Germline CDR1 and CDR2: MNHEY and SVGAGI. Deletions cut 6 bases from V and 4 bases from J, with 15 bases between. The CDR3 has 14 residues. Here the CDR3 DNA reads TGTGCCAGCAGCCCCCTCCGGGGGATCTATGGCTACACCTTC. It codes for CASSPLRGIYGYTF.

The rearrangement uses TRBV20-1 and TRBJ1-2, with D unresolved. Per the germline V gene, CDR1 is DFQATT and CDR2 is SNEGSKA (reference sequence). This CDR3 comprises 10 residues. The V end lost 3 bases, the J end lost 8 bases, and 7 bases lay between the germline ends. CDR3 region: CSASGRGYTF. The CDR3 DNA follows: TGCAGTGCTAGTGGCCGCGGCTACACCTTC.

The chain carries TRBV6-5 and TRBJ2-1, with 9 bases fitting TRBD2. The junction had 14 bases not matched to a gene; V was cut back by 9 bases and J by 8 bases. The CDR3 extends over 15 amino acids. CDR1 and CDR2 (germline): MNHEY, SVGAGI. As DNA, the CDR3 is TGTGCCAGTGCTAAGAGGGGACTAGCCTTCGATGAGCAGTTCTTC. Translation: CASAKRGLAFDEQFF.

The chain links TRBV15 to TRBJ2-1; D perhaps matches TRBD2 (6 bases). The CDR3 has 14 residues. The germline gives CDR1 LNHNV, CDR2 YYDKDF (reference sequence). V gave up 5 bases and J gave up 4 bases, with 12 bases separating them. Here the CDR3 DNA reads TGTGCCACCAGCGGCGGGACTCGGTACAATGAGCAGTTCTTC. Translating gives CATSGGTRYNEQFF.

The chain carries TRBV7-9 and TRBJ2-5; TRBD2 aligns across 14 bases. V dropped 4 bases and J dropped 2; count of bases not matched to a gene: 3. Germline loops: CDR1 SEHNR, CDR2 FQNEAQ (reference sequence). The CDR3 is 16 residues long. The CDR3 region is CASSSGLAGAQETQYF. The CDR3 DNA reads as TGTGCCAGCAGCTCGGGACTAGCGGGGGCGCAAGAGACCCAGTACTTC. The variable domain in full, with the rest retrieved from reference TRBV7-9 and TRBJ2-5, is DTGVSQNPRHKITKRGQNVTFRCDPISEHNRLYWYRQTLGQGPEFLTYFQNEAQLEKSRLLSDRFSAERPKGSFSTLEIQRTEQGDSAMYLCASSSGLAGAQETQYFGPGTRLLVL.

V gene TRBV5-1 combines with J gene TRBJ2-7; tentative D call: TRBD2 (5 bases). The CDR3 loop spans 13 amino acids. Germline CDR1 is SGHRS and CDR2 is YFSETQ. Trimming left V 3 bases short and J 4 bases short, with 11 bases between. CDR3 sequence (DNA): TGCGCCAGCAGCTCTCAACCGGGGTACGAGCAGTACTTC. Its protein is CASSSQPGYEQYF.

J is TRBJ2-7 and V is TRBV2; no definite D call. V was pared by 6 bases and J by 1 base, with 13 bases between. The CDR3 totals 14 residues. Germline V gene lookup returns CDR1 SNHLY and CDR2 FYNNEI. The CDR3 sequence is CASRVQVSSYEQYF. The CDR3 region has the DNA TGTGCCAGCAGAGTGCAGGTGTCTTCCTACGAGCAGTACTTC.

Comment on this clone: The same CDR3 is also encoded by other DNA sequences in this sample. The chain carries TRBV18 and TRBJ1-3; no clear D gene. V gave up 0 bases and J gave up 3 bases, with 6 bases separating them. The CDR3 length is 14 residues. In germline, CDR1 is KGHSH, CDR2 LQKENI. The CDR3: CASSPPGNGNTIYF. In nucleotides, the CDR3 is TGTGCCAGCTCACCACCGGGAAATGGAAACACCATATATTTT. Full variable domain (outside the CDR3, taken from reference TRBV18 and TRBJ1-3): NAGVMQNPRHLVRRRGQEARLRCSPMKGHSHVYWYRQLPEEGLKFMVYLQKENIIDESGMPKERFSAEFPKEGPSILRIQQVVRGDSAAYFCASSPPGNGNTIYFGEGSWLTVV.